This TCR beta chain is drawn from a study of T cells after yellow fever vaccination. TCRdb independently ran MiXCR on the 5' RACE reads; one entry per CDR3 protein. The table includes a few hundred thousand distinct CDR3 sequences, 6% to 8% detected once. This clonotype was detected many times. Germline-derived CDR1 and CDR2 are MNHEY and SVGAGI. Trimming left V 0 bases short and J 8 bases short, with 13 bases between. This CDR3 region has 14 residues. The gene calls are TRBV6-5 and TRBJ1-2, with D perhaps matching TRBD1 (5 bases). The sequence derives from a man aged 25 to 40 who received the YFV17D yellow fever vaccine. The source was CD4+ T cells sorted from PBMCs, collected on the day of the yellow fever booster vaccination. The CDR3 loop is CASSYSLGVEGYTF. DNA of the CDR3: TGTGCCAGCAGTTACTCGTTAGGGGTCGAAGGCTACACCTTC.